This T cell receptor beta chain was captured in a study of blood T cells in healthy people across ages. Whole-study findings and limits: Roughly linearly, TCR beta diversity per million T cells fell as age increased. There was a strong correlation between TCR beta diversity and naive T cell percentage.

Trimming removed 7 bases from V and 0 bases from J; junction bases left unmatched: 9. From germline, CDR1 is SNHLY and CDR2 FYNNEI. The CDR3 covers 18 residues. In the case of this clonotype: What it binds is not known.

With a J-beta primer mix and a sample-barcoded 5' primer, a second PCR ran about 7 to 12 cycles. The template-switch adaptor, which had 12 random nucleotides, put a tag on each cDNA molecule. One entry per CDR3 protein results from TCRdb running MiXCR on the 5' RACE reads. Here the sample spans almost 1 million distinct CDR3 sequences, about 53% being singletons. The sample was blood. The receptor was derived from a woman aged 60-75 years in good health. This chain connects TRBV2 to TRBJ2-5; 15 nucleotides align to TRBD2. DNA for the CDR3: TGTGCCAGCATCTACGGACTAGCGGGAGGGCCGTACCAAGAGACCCAGTACTTC. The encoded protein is CASIYGLAGGPYQETQYF.